The 7 T cell receptor beta chains given below trace back to one sample, sequenced in a study of blood T cell repertoires in COVID-19. TCRdb keeps only in-frame clones here, not all; method: immunoSEQ multiplex PCR. The sample yields just under 250,000 clones, around 86% seen once. Source material: peripheral blood. Source of these receptors: a young woman who had recovered from COVID-19.

The chain uses TRBV18 and TRBJ2-2; the match to TRBD1 covers 8 bases. This CDR3 spans 18 amino acids. V shed 7 bases, J shed 6 bases, and the junction held 19 bases outside the gene matches. Looked up from germline, CDR1 is KGHSH and CDR2 is LQKENI. CDR3 residues: CASCRDSGQGVFAGELFF. As DNA, the CDR3 is TGTGCCAGCTGCCGAGACTCCGGACAGGGAGTTTTCGCCGGGGAGCTGTTTTTT.

The chain has TRBV19 and TRBJ2-1; TRBD2 matches at 10 bases. The CDR3 is 19 residues long. In germline, CDR1 is LNHDA, CDR2 SQIVND (reference sequence). Trimming at V came to 1 base and at J to 0 bases, leaving 9 bases not matched to a gene. The CDR3 loop reads CASSIGGLAGAHSYNEQFF. DNA of the CDR3: TGTGCCAGTAGTATAGGGGGCCTAGCGGGAGCCCACTCCTACAATGAGCAGTTCTTC.

The V gene is TRBV3-1 (or the pseudogene TRBV3-2), the J gene TRBJ1-3; TRBD1 agrees at 7 bases. The CDR3 sequence is 15 residues long. V trimming: 0 bases; J trimming: 5 bases; junction bases outside the gene matches: 4. Germline V lookup: CDR1 LGHDT, CDR2 YNNKEL (reference sequence). CDR3 coding DNA: TGTGCCAGCAGCCAAGATTGGGGACAGAGAAACACCATATATTTT. This sequence encodes CASSQDWGQRNTIYF.

The rearrangement links TRBV10-2 to TRBJ2-7; D is undetermined. The CDR3 runs 10 residues. Germline V gene data show CDR1 as WSHSY and CDR2 as SAAADI. Trimming stripped 10 bases from V and 6 bases from J, with 10 bases between. DNA of the CDR3: TGCGCCACACGCCTAACCGAGCAGTACTTC. Amino acid sequence: CATRLTEQYF.

V usage is TRBV30 and J usage is TRBJ1-1; unclear D gene. CDR1 is GTSNPN and CDR2 is SVGIG in the germline V gene (reference sequence). CDR3 length equals 13 residues. V was cut by 3 bases and J by 2 bases, with 10 bases left in between. DNA of the CDR3: TGTGCCTGGAGGGGAGGGTTTAACACTGAAGCTTTCTTT. Residues: CAWRGGFNTEAFF.

The chain uses TRBV3-1 (or the pseudogene TRBV3-2) and TRBJ2-5; the match to TRBD2 covers 7 bases. Losses at the gene ends were 4 bases for V and 4 bases for J; bases not matched to a gene: 3. CDR1 and CDR2 from the germline V gene are LGHDT and YNNKEL (reference sequence). The CDR3 runs to 13 residues. The CDR3 DNA follows: TGTGCCAGCAGCCTCCGGGGGGTAGAGACCCAGTACTTC. This encodes CASSLRGVETQYF.

The genes are TRBV18 and TRBJ1-1; 7 bases map to TRBD1. After removal of 2 bases from V and 4 bases from J, the junction contained 16 bases not matched to a gene. CDR3 size: 18 residues. Germline CDR1 and CDR2: KGHSH and LQKENI. The CDR3 is CASSPTHLQGNLGTEAFF. CDR3 DNA: TGTGCCAGCTCACCAACCCACTTACAGGGGAACCTCGGCACTGAAGCTTTCTTT.